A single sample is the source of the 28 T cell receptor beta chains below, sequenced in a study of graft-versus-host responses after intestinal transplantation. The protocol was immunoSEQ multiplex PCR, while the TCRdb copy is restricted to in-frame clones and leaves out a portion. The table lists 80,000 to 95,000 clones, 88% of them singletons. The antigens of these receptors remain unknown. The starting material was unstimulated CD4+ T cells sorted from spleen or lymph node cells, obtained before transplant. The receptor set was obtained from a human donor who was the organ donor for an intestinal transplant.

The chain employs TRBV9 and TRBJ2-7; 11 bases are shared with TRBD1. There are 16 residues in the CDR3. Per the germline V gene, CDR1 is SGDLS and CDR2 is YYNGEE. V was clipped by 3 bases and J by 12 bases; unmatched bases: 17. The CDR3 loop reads CASSADPGGTGGSRYF. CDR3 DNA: TGTGCCAGCAGCGCAGACCCCGGCGGGACAGGGGGGTCGAGGTACTTC.

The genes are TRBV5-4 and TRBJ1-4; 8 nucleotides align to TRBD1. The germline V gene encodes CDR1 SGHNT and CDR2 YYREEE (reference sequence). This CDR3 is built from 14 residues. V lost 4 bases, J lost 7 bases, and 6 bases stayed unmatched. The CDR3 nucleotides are TGTGCCAGCAGCCACACAGGGGGGGGTGAAAAACTGTTTTTT. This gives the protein CASSHTGGGEKLFF.

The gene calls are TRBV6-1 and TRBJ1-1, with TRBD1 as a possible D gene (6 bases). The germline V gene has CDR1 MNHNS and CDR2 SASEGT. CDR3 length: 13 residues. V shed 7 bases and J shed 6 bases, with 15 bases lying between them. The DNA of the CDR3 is TGTGCCAGCACTGGGCAGGGGTTTTCTGAAGCTTTCTTT. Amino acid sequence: CASTGQGFSEAFF.

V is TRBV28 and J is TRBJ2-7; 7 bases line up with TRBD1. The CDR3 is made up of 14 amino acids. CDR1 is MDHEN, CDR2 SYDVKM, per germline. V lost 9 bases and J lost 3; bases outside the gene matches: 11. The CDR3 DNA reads TGTGCCAGTACAGGGGCCCGTGGGGGCTACGAGCAGTACTTC. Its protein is CASTGARGGYEQYF.

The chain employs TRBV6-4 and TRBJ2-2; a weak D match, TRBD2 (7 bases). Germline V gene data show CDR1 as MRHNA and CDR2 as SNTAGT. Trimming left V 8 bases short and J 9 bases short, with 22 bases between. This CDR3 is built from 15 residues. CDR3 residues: CASDPPHGGPWELFF. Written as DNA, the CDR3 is TGTGCCAGCGACCCGCCCCACGGGGGGCCCTGGGAGCTGTTTTTT.

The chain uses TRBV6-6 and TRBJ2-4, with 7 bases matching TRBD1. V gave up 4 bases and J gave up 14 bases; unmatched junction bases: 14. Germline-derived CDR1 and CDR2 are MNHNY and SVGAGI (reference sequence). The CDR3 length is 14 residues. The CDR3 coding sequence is TGTGCCAGCAGTTGGCCCAACGCAAACAGGGGCGAGTACTTC. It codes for CASSWPNANRGEYF.

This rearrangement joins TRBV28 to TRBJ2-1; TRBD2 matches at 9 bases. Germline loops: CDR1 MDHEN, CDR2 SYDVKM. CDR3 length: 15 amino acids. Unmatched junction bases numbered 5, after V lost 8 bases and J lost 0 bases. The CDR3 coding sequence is TGTGCCAGCGCGGCGGGAGGGAGCTCCTACAATGAGCAGTTCTTC. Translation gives CASAAGGSSYNEQFF. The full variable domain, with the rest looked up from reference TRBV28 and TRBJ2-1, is DVKVTQSSRYLVKRTGEKVFLECVQDMDHENMFWYRQDPGLGLRLIYFSYDVKMKEKGDIPEGYSVSREKKERFSLILESASTNQTSMYLCASAAGGSSYNEQFFGPGTRLTVL.

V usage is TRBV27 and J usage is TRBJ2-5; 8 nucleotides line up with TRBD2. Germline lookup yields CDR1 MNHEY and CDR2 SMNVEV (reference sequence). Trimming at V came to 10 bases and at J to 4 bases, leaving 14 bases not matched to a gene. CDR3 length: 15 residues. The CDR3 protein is CATIDSSGASETQYF. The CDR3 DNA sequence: TGTGCCACAATTGATAGTAGCGGGGCCTCAGAGACCCAGTACTTC.

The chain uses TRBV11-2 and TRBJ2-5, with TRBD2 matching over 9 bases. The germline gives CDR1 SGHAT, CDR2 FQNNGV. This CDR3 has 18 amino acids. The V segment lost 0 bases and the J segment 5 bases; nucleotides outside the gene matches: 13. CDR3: CASSLDTMAGGRRETQYF. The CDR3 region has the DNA TGTGCCAGCAGCTTAGATACGATGGCGGGAGGGCGGAGGGAGACCCAGTACTTC.

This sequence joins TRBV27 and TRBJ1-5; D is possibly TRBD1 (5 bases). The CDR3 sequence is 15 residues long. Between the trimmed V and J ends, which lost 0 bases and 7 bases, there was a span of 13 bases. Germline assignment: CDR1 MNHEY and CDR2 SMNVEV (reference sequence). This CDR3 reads CASSLSRWGDQPQHF. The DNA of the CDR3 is TGTGCCAGCAGTTTATCCCGGTGGGGGGACCAGCCCCAGCATTTT.

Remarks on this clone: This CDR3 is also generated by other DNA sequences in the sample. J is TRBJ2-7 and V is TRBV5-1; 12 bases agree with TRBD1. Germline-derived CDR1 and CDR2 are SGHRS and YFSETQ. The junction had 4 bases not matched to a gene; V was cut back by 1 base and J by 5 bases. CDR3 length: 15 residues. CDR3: CASSLLGTGGNEQYF. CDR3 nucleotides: TGCGCCAGCAGCTTGCTCGGGACAGGGGGCAACGAGCAGTACTTC.

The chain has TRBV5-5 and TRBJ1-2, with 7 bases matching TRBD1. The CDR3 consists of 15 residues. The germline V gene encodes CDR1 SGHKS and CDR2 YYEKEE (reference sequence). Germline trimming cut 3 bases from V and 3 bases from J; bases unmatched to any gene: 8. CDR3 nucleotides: TGTGCCAGCAGCTCTTCCGTAGACAGGGACTATGGCTACACCTTC. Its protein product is CASSSSVDRDYGYTF.

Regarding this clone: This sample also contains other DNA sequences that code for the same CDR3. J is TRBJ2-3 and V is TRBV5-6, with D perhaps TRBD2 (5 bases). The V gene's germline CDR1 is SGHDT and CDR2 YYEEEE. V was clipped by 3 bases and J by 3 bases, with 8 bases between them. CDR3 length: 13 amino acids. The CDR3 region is CASSSTGTDTQYF. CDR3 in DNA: TGTGCCAGCAGCTCCACGGGGACAGATACGCAGTATTTT.

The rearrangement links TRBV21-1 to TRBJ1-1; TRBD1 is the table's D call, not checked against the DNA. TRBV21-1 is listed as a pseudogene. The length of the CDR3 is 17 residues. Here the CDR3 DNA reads TGTGCCAGCAGCAAAGCACACAGGTGCAAATCGAACACTGAAGCTTTCTTT. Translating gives CASSKAHRCKSNTEAFF.

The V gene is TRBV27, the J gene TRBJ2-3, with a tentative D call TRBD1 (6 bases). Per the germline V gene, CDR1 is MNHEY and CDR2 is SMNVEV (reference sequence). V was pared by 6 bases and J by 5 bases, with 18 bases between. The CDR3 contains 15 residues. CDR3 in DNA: TGTGCCAGCAGCCCATTGAGTAGGGACATAGATACGCAGTATTTT. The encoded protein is CASSPLSRDIDTQYF.

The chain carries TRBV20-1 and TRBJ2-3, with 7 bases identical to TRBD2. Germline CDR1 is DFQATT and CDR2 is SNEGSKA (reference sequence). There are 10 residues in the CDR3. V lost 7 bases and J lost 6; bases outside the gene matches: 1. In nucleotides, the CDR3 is TGCAGTGGGGAGGGGGATACGCAGTATTTT. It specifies CSGEGDTQYF.

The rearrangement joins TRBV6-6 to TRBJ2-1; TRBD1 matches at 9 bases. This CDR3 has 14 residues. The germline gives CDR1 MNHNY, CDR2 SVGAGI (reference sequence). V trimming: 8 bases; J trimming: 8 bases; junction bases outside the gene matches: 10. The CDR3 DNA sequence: TGTGCCAGCCGACAGGGGGTTCTAATCGATGAGCAGTTCTTC. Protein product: CASRQGVLIDEQFF.

The CDR3 reads CASSLTRGPWNEQFF. In DNA form, the CDR3 reads TGTGCCAGCAGCTTAACGCGGGGGCCGTGGAATGAGCAGTTCTTC. The chain recombines TRBV7-3 with TRBJ2-1; D might be TRBD2 (7 bases). Per the germline V gene, CDR1 is SGHTA and CDR2 is FQGTGA. Between the trimmed V and J ends, which lost 0 bases and 7 bases, there was a span of 13 bases. The CDR3 length is 15 residues. Drawing the rest from reference TRBV7-3 and TRBJ2-1, the complete variable domain is GAGVSQTPSNKVTEKGKYVELRCDPISGHTALYWYRQSLGQGPEFLIYFQGTGAADDSGLPNDRFFAVRPEGSVSTLKIQRTERGDSAVYLCASSLTRGPWNEQFFGPGTRLTVL.

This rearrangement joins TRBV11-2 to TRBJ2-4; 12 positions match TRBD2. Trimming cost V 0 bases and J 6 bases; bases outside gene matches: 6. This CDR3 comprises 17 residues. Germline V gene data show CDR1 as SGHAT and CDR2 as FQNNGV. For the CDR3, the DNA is TGTGCCAGCAGCTTAGACCTAGCGGGAGGGCCGACAAACATTCAGTACTTC. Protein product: CASSLDLAGGPTNIQYF.

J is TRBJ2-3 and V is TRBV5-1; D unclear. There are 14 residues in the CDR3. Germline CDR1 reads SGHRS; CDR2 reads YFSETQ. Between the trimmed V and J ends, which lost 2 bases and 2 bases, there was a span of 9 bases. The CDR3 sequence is CASSLSPDTDTQYF. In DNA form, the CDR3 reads TGCGCCAGCAGCTTATCACCAGACACAGATACGCAGTATTTT.

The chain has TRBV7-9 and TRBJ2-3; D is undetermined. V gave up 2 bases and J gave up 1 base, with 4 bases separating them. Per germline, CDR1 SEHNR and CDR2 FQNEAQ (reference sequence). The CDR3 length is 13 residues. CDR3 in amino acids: CASSLSGTDTQYF. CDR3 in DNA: TGTGCCAGCAGCTTATCGGGCACAGATACGCAGTATTTT.

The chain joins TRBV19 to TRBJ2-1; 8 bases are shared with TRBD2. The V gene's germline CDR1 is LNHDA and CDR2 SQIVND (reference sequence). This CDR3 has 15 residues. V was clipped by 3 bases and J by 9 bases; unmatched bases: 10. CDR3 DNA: TGTGCCAGTAGTATCGGGGGACTAGTTCGTAGTGAGCAGTTCTTC. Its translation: CASSIGGLVRSEQFF.

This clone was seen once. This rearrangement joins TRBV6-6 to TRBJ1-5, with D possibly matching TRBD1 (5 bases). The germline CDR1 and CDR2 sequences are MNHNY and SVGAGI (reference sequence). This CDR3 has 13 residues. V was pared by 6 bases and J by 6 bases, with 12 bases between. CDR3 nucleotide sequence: TGTGCCAGCAGAAATCAAGGGGTTCAGCCCCAGCATTTT. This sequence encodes CASRNQGVQPQHF.

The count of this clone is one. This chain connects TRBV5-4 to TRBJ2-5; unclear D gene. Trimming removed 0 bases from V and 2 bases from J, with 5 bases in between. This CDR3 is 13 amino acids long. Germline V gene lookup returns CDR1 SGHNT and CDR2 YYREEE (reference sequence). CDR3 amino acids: CASSLATQETQYF. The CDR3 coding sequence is TGTGCCAGCAGCTTGGCCACACAAGAGACCCAGTACTTC. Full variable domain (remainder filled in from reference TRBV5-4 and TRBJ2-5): ETGVTQSPTHLIKTRGQQVTLRCSSQSGHNTVSWYQQALGQGPQFIFQYYREEENGRGNFPPRFSGLQFPNYSSELNVNALELDDSALYLCASSLATQETQYFGPGTRLLVL.

The CDR3 loop is CASARGTRGNQPQHF. As DNA, the CDR3 is TGTGCCAGTGCCAGGGGGACTAGGGGCAATCAGCCCCAGCATTTT. J is TRBJ1-5 and V is TRBV6-6; 7 bases fit TRBD1. The CDR3 runs 15 residues. In germline, CDR1 is MNHNY, CDR2 SVGAGI (reference sequence). V gave up 9 bases and J gave up 2 bases; unmatched junction bases: 10.

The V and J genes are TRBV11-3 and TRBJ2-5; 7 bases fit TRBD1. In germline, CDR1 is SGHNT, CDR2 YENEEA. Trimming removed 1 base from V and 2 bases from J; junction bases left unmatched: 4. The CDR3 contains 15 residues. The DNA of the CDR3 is TGTGCCAGCAGCTTAGGGGGACAGAAACAAGAGACCCAGTACTTC. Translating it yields CASSLGGQKQETQYF.

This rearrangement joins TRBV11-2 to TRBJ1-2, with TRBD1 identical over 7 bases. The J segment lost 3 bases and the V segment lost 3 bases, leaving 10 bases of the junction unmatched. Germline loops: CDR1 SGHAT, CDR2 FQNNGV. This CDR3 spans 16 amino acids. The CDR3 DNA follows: TGTGCCAGCAGCTTGGGCAGGGGGAAGAAGTACTATGGCTACACCTTC. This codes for CASSLGRGKKYYGYTF.

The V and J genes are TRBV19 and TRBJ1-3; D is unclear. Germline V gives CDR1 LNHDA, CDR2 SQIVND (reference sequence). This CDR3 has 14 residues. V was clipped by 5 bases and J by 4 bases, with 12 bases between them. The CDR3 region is CASSSRGEGNTIYF. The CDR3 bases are TGTGCCAGTAGTTCCCGCGGGGAAGGAAACACCATATATTTT.